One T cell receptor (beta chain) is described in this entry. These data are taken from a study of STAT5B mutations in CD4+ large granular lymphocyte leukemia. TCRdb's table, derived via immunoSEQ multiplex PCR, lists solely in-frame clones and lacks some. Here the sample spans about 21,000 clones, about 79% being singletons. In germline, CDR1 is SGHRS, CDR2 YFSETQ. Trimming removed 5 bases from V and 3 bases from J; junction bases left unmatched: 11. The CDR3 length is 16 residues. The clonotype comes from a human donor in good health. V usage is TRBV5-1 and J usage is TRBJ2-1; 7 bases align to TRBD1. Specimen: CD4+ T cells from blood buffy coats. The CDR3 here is CASSIITGTVYNEQFF. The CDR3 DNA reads TGCGCCAGCAGTATTATCACCGGGACAGTCTACAATGAGCAGTTCTTC.